Below, one T cell receptor (beta chain) is given with its context. Then a second PCR, running about 6 to 11 cycles, was carried out with a sample-barcoded 5' primer and a J-beta primer mix. Each CDR3 protein is one row after TCRdb ran MiXCR on the 5' RACE reads. The repertoire consists of 780,000 or so distinct CDR3 sequences, with 20% to 25% occurring once and the leading ten covering roughly 3.5%. This CDR3 contains 13 residues. The V end was cut by 8 bases, the J end by 2 bases, with 14 bases between. Germline CDR1 reads SQVTM; CDR2 reads ANQGSEA. The sample is drawn from a study of blood T cells in healthy people across ages. The sample also formed part of further work on T cells of mothers and their children. In that study: A few healthy Caucasian mothers gave samples, and so did their six children.

The chain joins TRBV29-1 to TRBJ2-3, with D perhaps TRBD1 or TRBD2 (5 bases each). The sample consisted of blood. The source is a boy between 10 and 17 years old in good health. CDR3 in amino acids: CSFRDRHTDTQYF. The CDR3 DNA is TGCAGCTTCCGGGACCGGCACACAGATACGCAGTATTTT.